This T cell receptor beta chain was profiled in a study of blood T cell repertoires in COVID-19. Across the whole study: Samples representing acute and convalescent COVID-19 were sourced from the United States, Italy and Spain. PBMCs, B-cell-depleted T cells, or T cells provided the cDNA or gDNA that made up the material.

This CDR3 has 15 residues. Germline CDR1 and CDR2: MNHEY and SVGAGI. Trimming removed 6 bases from V and 7 bases from J; junction bases left unmatched: 9. Authors' analysis steps: Amplification of reference gene primers provided the estimated nucleated cell counts. Profiling relied on immunoSEQ multiplex PCR, and the TCRdb table lists in-frame clones only, not all of them. That table supplies the V and J calls and clone size; D and trimming were determined from the DNA. The sample holds 23,000 or so clones, roughly 92% seen once. The sample was peripheral blood. J is TRBJ1-4 and V is TRBV6-5, with TRBD1 identical over 9 bases. The TCR sequence derives from a human donor in a cohort sampled during active COVID-19. The CDR3 reads CASRDYTGGSEKLFF. As DNA, the CDR3 is TGTGCCAGCAGGGATTACACAGGGGGCAGTGAAAAACTGTTTTTT.